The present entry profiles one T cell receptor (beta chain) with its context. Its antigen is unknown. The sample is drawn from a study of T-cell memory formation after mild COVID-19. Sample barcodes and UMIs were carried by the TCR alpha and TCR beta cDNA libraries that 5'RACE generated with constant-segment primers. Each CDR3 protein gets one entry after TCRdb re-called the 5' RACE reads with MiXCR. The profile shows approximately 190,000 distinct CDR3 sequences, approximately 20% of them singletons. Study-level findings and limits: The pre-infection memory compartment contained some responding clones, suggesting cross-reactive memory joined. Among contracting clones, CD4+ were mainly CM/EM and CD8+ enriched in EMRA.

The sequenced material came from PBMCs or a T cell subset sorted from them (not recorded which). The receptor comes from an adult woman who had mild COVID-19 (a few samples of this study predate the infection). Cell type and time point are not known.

The DNA of the CDR3 is TGTGCCAGCTCACTCAACGGGGGTTCCACCTACGAGCAGTACTTC. Its protein product is CASSLNGGSTYEQYF. This rearrangement joins TRBV18 to TRBJ2-7, with D perhaps matching TRBD2 (6 bases). The CDR3 is 15 residues long. Germline CDR1 and CDR2: KGHSH and LQKENI. Trimming stripped 4 bases from V and 2 bases from J, with 15 bases between.